The 24 T cell receptor beta chains presented below share a single source sample, sequenced in a study of graft-versus-host responses after intestinal transplantation. Data came from immunoSEQ multiplex PCR; TCRdb stores just in-frame clones and leaves some out. Among approximately 9,500 clones, around 93% were seen once, and the ten largest hold about 3.9%. The starting material was PBMCs, obtained 40 to 45 days after intestinal transplantation. These receptor sequences come from a human patient who received an intestinal transplant, so some T cells may come from the graft donor.

This clone was seen a single time. The V call is TRBV14, the J call TRBJ2-7; TRBD2 aligns across 7 bases. The V gene end was trimmed by 1 base and the J gene end by 0 bases; junction bases not matched to a gene: 3. The CDR3 is made up of 15 amino acids. Germline loops: CDR1 SGHDN, CDR2 FVKESK. CDR3 sequence (DNA): TGTGCCAGCAGCCAAGGAGCGGGGAGCTCCTACGAGCAGTACTTC. It encodes CASSQGAGSSYEQYF.

This chain connects TRBV7-9 to TRBJ1-1; D possibly corresponds to TRBD1 (5 bases). Trimming removed 2 bases at V and 5 bases at J, with 12 bases between. The germline CDR1 and CDR2 sequences are SEHNR and FQNEAQ (reference sequence). The CDR3 runs 14 residues. For the CDR3, the DNA is TGTGCCAGCAGCTTATCAGGGAAGGGGACTGAAGCTTTCTTT. It translates to CASSLSGKGTEAFF. Filled out from reference TRBV7-9 and TRBJ1-1, the complete variable domain reads DTGVSQNPRHKITKRGQNVTFRCDPISEHNRLYWYRQTLGQGPEFLTYFQNEAQLEKSRLLSDRFSAERPKGSFSTLEIQRTEQGDSAMYLCASSLSGKGTEAFFGQGTRLTVV.

The chain links TRBV6-4 to TRBJ2-3; 9 bases align to TRBD1. CDR1 and CDR2 (germline): MRHNA, SNTAGT. J was trimmed by 4 bases and V by 5 bases; bases with no gene match: 4. This CDR3 spans 14 amino acids. CDR3 DNA: TGTGCCAGCAGTCAACAGGGGGCGGCAGATACGCAGTATTTT. It encodes CASSQQGAADTQYF.

The V gene is TRBV27, the J gene TRBJ1-1, with no clear D. Trimming took 8 bases from V and 0 from J, leaving 10 bases between them. The CDR3 length is 13 residues. Germline V gene lookup returns CDR1 MNHEY and CDR2 SMNVEV (reference sequence). CDR3 residues: CASLMKLNTEAFF. In DNA form, the CDR3 reads TGTGCCAGCTTGATGAAGTTGAACACTGAAGCTTTCTTT.

The chain joins TRBV10-3 to TRBJ1-5; D remains unclear. This CDR3 comprises 12 residues. Germline CDR1 reads ENHRY; CDR2 reads SYGVKD. V shed 3 bases and J shed 3 bases, with 3 bases lying between them. The CDR3 loop is CAISDLNQPQHF. Written as DNA, the CDR3 is TGTGCCATCAGTGACCTCAATCAGCCCCAGCATTTT.

The chain carries TRBV7-9 and TRBJ1-4; D uncertain. V dropped 5 bases and J dropped 8 bases, with 24 bases sitting between them. CDR1 is SEHNR and CDR2 is FQNEAQ in the germline V gene (reference sequence). CDR3 length: 17 residues. In DNA form, the CDR3 reads TGTGCCAGCAGCCTTTTCTCGGACCCCATTTTCGGGGAAAAACTGTTTTTT. It translates to CASSLFSDPIFGEKLFF.

The rearrangement uses TRBV20-1 and TRBJ1-1; a possible D gene is TRBD1 (6 bases). Germline V gene lookup returns CDR1 DFQATT and CDR2 SNEGSKA (reference sequence). The CDR3 runs 11 residues. V gave up 5 bases and J gave up 8 bases, with 12 bases separating them. The CDR3 loop is CSARGQAEAFF. The CDR3, as DNA: TGCAGTGCTCGGGGGCAGGCCGAAGCTTTCTTT.

This chain connects TRBV10-3 to TRBJ2-7, with D possibly matching TRBD2 (6 bases). The CDR3 covers 16 residues. Germline values: CDR1 ENHRY, CDR2 SYGVKD. V was cut by 2 bases and J by 7 bases, with 21 bases left in between. The chain's CDR3 is CAISEVGVGTYGEQYF. CDR3 coding DNA: TGTGCCATCAGTGAGGTTGGCGTGGGGACTTACGGGGAGCAGTACTTC.

V usage is TRBV13 and J usage is TRBJ2-7, with 14 positions matching TRBD2. The V gene end was trimmed by 5 bases and the J gene end by 3 bases; junction bases not matched to a gene: 18. Germline CDR1 and CDR2: PRHDT and FYEKMQ (reference sequence). The CDR3 has 20 amino acids. The CDR3 loop reads CASSPRGEGLAGDGVYEQYF. In DNA form, the CDR3 reads TGTGCCAGCAGCCCCCGAGGGGAGGGACTAGCGGGGGATGGAGTCTACGAGCAGTACTTC.

The chain has TRBV7-2 and TRBJ1-6; D ambiguous. Germline CDR1 is SGHTA and CDR2 is FQGNSA. The V gene lost 5 bases and the J gene lost 9 bases, with 11 bases spanning the gap. The CDR3 runs to 13 residues. For the CDR3, the DNA is TGTGCCAGCAGCCCCGGGCCGGGTTCACCCCTCCACTTT. Amino acid sequence: CASSPGPGSPLHF.

This rearrangement joins TRBV6-6 to TRBJ1-2; D is perhaps TRBD1 (5 bases). The CDR3 loop spans 13 amino acids. V was shortened by 7 bases and J by 5 bases, with 14 bases between the two germline ends. Germline lookup yields CDR1 MNHNY and CDR2 SVGAGI (reference sequence). In DNA form, the CDR3 reads TGTGCCAGCACCCCGGGGGGGGTGTATGGCTACACCTTC. Translation gives CASTPGGVYGYTF.

The CDR3 DNA reads as TGTGCCAGCCAACGGGACAGGGCCACTGAAGCTTTCTTT. Translating gives CASQRDRATEAFF. The J gene is TRBJ1-1, the V gene TRBV19, with 9 positions matching TRBD1. The germline V gene has CDR1 LNHDA and CDR2 SQIVND (reference sequence). V lost 9 bases and J lost 4; bases outside the gene matches: 6. The CDR3 has 13 amino acids.

This clone has a single count. The rearrangement uses TRBV12-5 and TRBJ2-3; the D is unclear. The germline V gene has CDR1 LGHNT and CDR2 FRNRAP. The CDR3 has 12 residues. Deletions cut 4 bases from V and 2 bases from J, with 4 bases between. The CDR3 loop is CASGWLTDTQYF. In nucleotides, the CDR3 is TGTGCTAGTGGTTGGCTCACAGATACGCAGTATTTT.

V gene TRBV7-6 combines with J gene TRBJ1-6, with unresolved D. Per the germline V gene, CDR1 is SGHVS and CDR2 is FNYEAQ. V lost 5 bases and J lost 5, with 13 bases in between. The CDR3 covers 15 residues. In DNA, the CDR3 is TGTGCCAGCAGCCTCGGACGGATTCATAATTCACCCCTCCACTTT. This encodes CASSLGRIHNSPLHF. The full variable domain, rest sourced from reference TRBV7-6 and TRBJ1-6, is GAGVSQSPRYKVTKRGQDVALRCDPISGHVSLYWYRQALGQGPEFLTYFNYEAQQDKSGLPNDRFSAERPEGSISTLTIQRTEQRDSAMYRCASSLGRIHNSPLHFGNGTRLTVT.

As DNA, the CDR3 is TGTGCCAGCAGTTACACCGGACAGCTTAATGAGCAGTTCTTC. It is translated as CASSYTGQLNEQFF. V is TRBV6-5 and J is TRBJ2-1, with a tentative D call TRBD1 (6 bases). Trimming removed 2 bases from V and 7 bases from J, with 12 bases in between. The CDR3 runs 14 residues. The germline CDR1 and CDR2 sequences are MNHEY and SVGAGI.

The CDR3 DNA reads as TGCGCCAGCAGCTTAAACTCAGAGCAGTACTTC. Protein sequence: CASSLNSEQYF. The V and J genes are TRBV5-1 and TRBJ2-7; D is uncertain. CDR1 and CDR2 (germline): SGHRS, YFSETQ. The CDR3 is made up of 11 amino acids. V was trimmed by 2 bases and J by 7 bases, leaving 7 bases between them.

V is TRBV6-1 and J is TRBJ2-7; 9 bases align to TRBD1. The germline V gene has CDR1 MNHNS and CDR2 SASEGT. V lost 2 bases, J lost 2 bases, and 4 bases stayed unmatched. This CDR3 spans 15 amino acids. The CDR3 nucleotides are TGTGCCAGCAGTGAAATGGGACAGGGACCCTACGAGCAGTACTTC. The encoded protein is CASSEMGQGPYEQYF.

The rearrangement uses TRBV4-1 and TRBJ1-5; D ambiguous. V lost 1 base, J lost 4 bases, and 11 bases lay in between. CDR3 size: 15 residues. Germline V gene sequence: CDR1 MGHRA, CDR2 YSYEKL. CDR3 residues: CASSQVWTENQPQHF. CDR3 sequence (DNA): TGCGCCAGCAGCCAAGTATGGACGGAAAATCAGCCCCAGCATTTT.

The chain is built from TRBV6-5 and TRBJ1-1; 9 nucleotides align to TRBD1. This CDR3 comprises 13 residues. Germline CDR1 is MNHEY and CDR2 is SVGAGI. The V segment lost 6 bases and the J segment 11 bases; nucleotides outside the gene matches: 10. The CDR3 DNA reads as TGTGCCAGCAGCCCCGGGACAGGGATTGACGCTTTCTTT. It codes for CASSPGTGIDAFF.

The rearrangement joins TRBV6-5 to TRBJ1-6; D not certain. Trimming removed 2 bases from V and 7 bases from J, with 12 bases in between. Germline CDR1 reads MNHEY; CDR2 reads SVGAGI. The CDR3 runs 15 residues. CDR3 sequence reads: CASSYVHSGNSPLHF. The CDR3 coding sequence is TGTGCCAGCAGTTACGTGCACAGCGGAAATTCACCCCTCCACTTT.

This chain links TRBV5-1 with TRBJ1-1; TRBD1 might be the D (5 bases). V was shortened by 0 bases and J by 0 bases, with 6 bases between the two germline ends. Germline lookup yields CDR1 SGHRS and CDR2 YFSETQ. This CDR3 is built from 14 residues. This CDR3 reads CASSLEGMNTEAFF. The CDR3 region has the DNA TGCGCCAGCAGCTTGGAGGGGATGAACACTGAAGCTTTCTTT.

V gene TRBV4-1 combines with J gene TRBJ2-7; D is tentatively TRBD1 or TRBD2 (6 bases each). This CDR3 has 15 amino acids. Germline CDR1 is MGHRA and CDR2 is YSYEKL. The V end lost 4 bases, the J end lost 5 bases, and 18 bases lay between the germline ends. The CDR3 DNA sequence: TGCGCCAGCAGCCGAATACAGGGAGGCGGCAACGAGCAGTACTTC. Protein: CASSRIQGGGNEQYF.

CDR3 nucleotides: TGTGCCAGCAGTCCTACTACTACCGGCTCCTACGAGCAGTACTTC. It yields the protein CASSPTTTGSYEQYF. This chain joins TRBV11-3 and TRBJ2-7; D is undetermined. Trimming took off 6 bases at V and 0 bases at J, with 15 bases between the two ends. This CDR3 region has 15 residues. CDR1 SGHNT and CDR2 YENEEA come from the germline V gene.

The genes are TRBV19 and TRBJ1-2; perhaps TRBD1 as D (5 bases). The length of the CDR3 is 12 residues. The V gene's germline CDR1 is LNHDA and CDR2 SQIVND (reference sequence). Trimming took 3 bases from V and 8 from J, leaving 10 bases between them. The CDR3 sequence is CASSMGTTGYTF. CDR3 bases: TGTGCCAGTAGTATGGGGACCACCGGCTACACCTTC.